This paragraph reports one T cell receptor beta chain. This sample stems from a study of T cell changes during pregnancy in multiple sclerosis. Per the germline V gene, CDR1 is SGHRS and CDR2 is YFSETQ. This CDR3 comprises 14 residues. Trimming stripped 0 bases from V and 9 bases from J, with 13 bases between. Generated by immunoSEQ multiplex PCR, the TCRdb table keeps only in-frame clones and is missing some. The sample shows about 44,000 clones, 95% to 96% of them seen only once. This chain links TRBV5-1 with TRBJ2-1; D perhaps matches TRBD2 (5 bases). The sequence was obtained from a female donor with multiple sclerosis, enrolled in a pregnancy study. Sequences were derived from peripheral blood, sampled in the second trimester of pregnancy. The CDR3 sequence: CASSLETLGSEQFF. The CDR3 bases are TGCGCCAGCAGCTTGGAGACCCTTGGGAGTGAGCAGTTCTTC.